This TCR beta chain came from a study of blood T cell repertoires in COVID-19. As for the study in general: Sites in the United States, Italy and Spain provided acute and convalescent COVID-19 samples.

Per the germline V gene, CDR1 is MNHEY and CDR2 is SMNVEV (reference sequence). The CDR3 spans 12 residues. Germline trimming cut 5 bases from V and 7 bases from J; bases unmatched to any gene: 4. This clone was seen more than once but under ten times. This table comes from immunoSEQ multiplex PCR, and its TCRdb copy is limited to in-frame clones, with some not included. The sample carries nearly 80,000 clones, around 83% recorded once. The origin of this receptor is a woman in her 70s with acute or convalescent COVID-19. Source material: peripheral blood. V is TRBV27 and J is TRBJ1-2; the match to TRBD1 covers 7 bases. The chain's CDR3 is CASSQGVGGYTF. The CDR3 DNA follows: TGTGCCAGCAGTCAGGGGGTCGGTGGCTACACCTTC.